Listed here are 6 T cell receptor beta chains from one sample, sequenced in a study of cytomegalovirus exposure and HLA in healthy donors (dated 2017 in TCRdb). Library preparation was by the immunoSEQ multiplex PCR assay. For the multiplex PCR, a mixture combining 60 forward primers for TCR Vbeta segments and 13 reverse primers for TCR Jbeta segments was used. Imported from immuneACCESS, the table was reduced by TCRdb to in-frame sequences with V and J called. These copies leave out some clones; in studies compared against another copy, an unresolved V gene accounts for under half, and the cause of the remainder is not known. This sample holds around 170,000 clones; more than 70% were observed only once. Roughly 1.4% of the sample lies in the top ten. The sample consisted of PBMCs. These receptors all come from a girl aged 10-17 years in good health and CMV-seropositive.

The rearrangement uses TRBV7-9 and TRBJ1-3; D gene unclear. The CDR3 runs to 12 residues. With 1 base removed from V and 14 bases from J, the gap between germline ends came to 12 bases. Germline CDR1 reads SEHNR; CDR2 reads FQNEAQ (reference sequence). CDR3 protein: CASSLGTAFLYF. CDR3 nucleotides: TGTGCCAGCAGCTTAGGAACAGCCTTCTTATATTTT.

The chain combines TRBV15 with TRBJ2-3; a weak D match, TRBD2 (6 bases). V lost 5 bases and J lost 2, with 11 bases in between. Germline CDR1 is LNHNV and CDR2 is YYDKDF (reference sequence). This CDR3 contains 14 residues. The CDR3 bases are TGTGCCACCAGCTGGACTACTTCCACAGATACGCAGTATTTT. It translates to CATSWTTSTDTQYF.

The chain recombines TRBV7-2 with TRBJ2-1; D is perhaps TRBD2 (6 bases). Trimming removed 5 bases at V and 3 bases at J, with 14 bases between. CDR1 is SGHTA, CDR2 FQGNSA, per germline. The CDR3 loop spans 15 amino acids. This CDR3 reads CASSPRGGNYNEQFF. CDR3 DNA sequence: TGTGCCAGCAGCCCGCGGGGAGGAAACTACAATGAGCAGTTCTTC.

The rearrangement links TRBV5-4 to TRBJ1-1, with 7 bases fitting TRBD1. Germline V gene sequence: CDR1 SGHNT, CDR2 YYREEE (reference sequence). The CDR3 runs 14 residues. J lost 2 bases, V lost 4 bases, and 5 bases had no gene match. In DNA, the CDR3 is TGTGCCAGCAGCCCCAGGGGGTCAAACACTGAAGCTTTCTTT. As protein: CASSPRGSNTEAFF.

Only a few counts were recorded for this clone. The genes are TRBV7-2 and TRBJ1-5; D is unclear. The CDR3 consists of 16 residues. Germline V gene lookup returns CDR1 SGHTA and CDR2 FQGNSA. Deletions cut 3 bases from V and 0 bases from J, with 12 bases between. CDR3 DNA sequence: TGTGCCAGCAGCTTTCTTACAGTGTATAGCAATCAGCCCCAGCATTTT. Its protein is CASSFLTVYSNQPQHF.

The chain links TRBV5-1 to TRBJ1-1, with TRBD1 matching over 10 bases. Germline V gene data show CDR1 as SGHRS and CDR2 as YFSETQ. This CDR3 region has 15 residues. Trimming cost V 6 bases and J 1 base; bases outside gene matches: 6. The CDR3 is CASKDRGRGNTEAFF. CDR3 sequence (DNA): TGCGCCAGCAAGGACAGGGGGAGAGGGAACACTGAAGCTTTCTTT.